This T cell receptor beta chain was captured in a study of blood T cell repertoires in COVID-19. For the study at large: The cDNA or gDNA used as material had been derived from T cells, B-cell-depleted T cells, or PBMCs.

Looked up from germline, CDR1 is KGHSH and CDR2 is LQKENI. The CDR3 sequence is 15 residues long. With 3 bases removed from V and 2 bases from J, the gap between germline ends came to 13 bases. In the study's own analysis: For nucleated cells, counts were estimated from reference gene primer amplification. Sequencing was performed with immunoSEQ multiplex PCR; in TCRdb, only in-frame clones are kept and a portion is missing. V and J calls and clone size come straight from that table; D and trimming were deduced from the DNA. Of about 58,000 clones detected, nearly 90% appear once; the ten largest clones hold approximately 13%.

The TCR comes from a man aged 55-75 years with active COVID-19. V and J are TRBV18 and TRBJ1-2; D remains ambiguous. What was sequenced was peripheral blood. The CDR3 DNA reads as TGTGCCAGCTCACCGAGACCCCAGACAAACTATGGCTACACCTTC. It is translated as CASSPRPQTNYGYTF.